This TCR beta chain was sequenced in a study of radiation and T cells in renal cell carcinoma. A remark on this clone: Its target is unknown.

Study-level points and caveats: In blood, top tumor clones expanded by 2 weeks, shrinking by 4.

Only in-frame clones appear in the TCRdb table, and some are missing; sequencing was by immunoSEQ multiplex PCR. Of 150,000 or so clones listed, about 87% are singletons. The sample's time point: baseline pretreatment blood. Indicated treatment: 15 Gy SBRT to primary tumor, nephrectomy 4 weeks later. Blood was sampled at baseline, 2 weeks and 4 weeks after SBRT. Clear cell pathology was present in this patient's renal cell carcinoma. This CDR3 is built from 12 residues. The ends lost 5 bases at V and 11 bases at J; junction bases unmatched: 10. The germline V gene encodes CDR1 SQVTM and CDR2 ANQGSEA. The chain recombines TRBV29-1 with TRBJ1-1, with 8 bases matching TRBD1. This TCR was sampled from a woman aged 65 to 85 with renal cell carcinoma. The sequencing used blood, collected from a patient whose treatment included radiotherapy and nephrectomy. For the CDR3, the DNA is TGCAGCGTTTCGACAGCCACAGGGGGGGCTTTCTTT. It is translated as CSVSTATGGAFF.